The 18 T cell receptor beta chains listed next were all sequenced from one sample in a study of T-cell reconstitution after alpha-beta-depleted transplantation in children. Unique molecular identifiers were used in preparing the TCRbeta library. TCRdb fed the PCR reads into MiXCR, producing one record per CDR3 protein. Of about 420,000 distinct CDR3 sequences in the sample, around 16% were seen once. Sample: PBMCs, mostly from graft donor cells, taken 360 days after TCRalphabeta/CD19-depleted stem cell transplant. These receptor sequences come from a boy in the first two years of life who had a stem cell transplant for Wiskott-Aldrich syndrome, so the T cells may come from the graft donor.

This chain uses TRBV5-1 with TRBJ1-6, with D tentatively TRBD1 (6 bases). Trimming took off 10 bases at V and 3 bases at J, with 11 bases between the two ends. The CDR3 contains 13 residues. Looked up from germline, CDR1 is SGHRS and CDR2 is YFSETQ. CDR3 nucleotides: TGCGCCTCCCGGGACATCTATAATTCACCCCTCCACTTT. Its protein product is CASRDIYNSPLHF.

The chain employs TRBV10-3 and TRBJ2-1; D ambiguous. The germline gives CDR1 ENHRY, CDR2 SYGVKD. This CDR3 contains 14 residues. Trimming left V 0 bases short and J 7 bases short, with 10 bases between. This CDR3 is CAISESGRRNEQFF. DNA of the CDR3: TGTGCCATCAGTGAGTCGGGCAGAAGGAATGAGCAGTTCTTC.

This clonotype was counted between two and nine times. The chain recombines TRBV5-1 with TRBJ2-2; D uncertain. The CDR3 runs 12 residues. Germline V gene lookup returns CDR1 SGHRS and CDR2 YFSETQ. Trimming removed 4 bases at V and 4 bases at J, with 5 bases between. CDR3 region: CASSISTGELFF. CDR3 nucleotides: TGCGCCAGCAGCATCTCCACCGGGGAGCTGTTTTTT.

This clonotype was seen more than once but under ten times. The genes are TRBV12-3 or TRBV12-4 and TRBJ2-1, with D hard to call. This CDR3 region has 12 residues. Deletions cut 4 bases from V and 5 bases from J, with 6 bases between. Here the CDR3 reads CASSSPDNEQFF. The CDR3 DNA reads TGTGCCAGCAGTTCCCCAGACAATGAGCAGTTCTTC.

Only a few counts were recorded for this clonotype. The chain carries TRBV25-1 and TRBJ2-1; D remains ambiguous. Deletions cut 1 base from V and 2 bases from J, with 12 bases between. CDR1 is MGHDK and CDR2 is SYGVNS in the germline V gene. The CDR3 has 16 residues. The CDR3 bases are TGTGCCAGCAGTGAATTCTTCCAGGAGACCTACAATGAGCAGTTCTTC. It translates to CASSEFFQETYNEQFF.

This clonotype was found a few times. The chain recombines TRBV5-6 with TRBJ2-7, with D possibly being TRBD1 (7 bases). The CDR3 is made up of 16 amino acids. With 4 bases removed from V and 0 bases from J, the gap between germline ends came to 17 bases. From germline, CDR1 is SGHDT and CDR2 YYEEEE. CDR3 region: CASSLLRRGLSYEQYF. DNA for the CDR3: TGTGCCAGCAGCCTCCTGCGGAGGGGGCTCTCCTACGAGCAGTACTTC. The full variable domain, its missing parts supplied by reference TRBV5-6 and TRBJ2-7, is DAGVTQSPTHLIKTRGQQVTLRCSPKSGHDTVSWYQQALGQGPQFIFQYYEEEERQRGNFPDRFSGHQFPNYSSELNVNALLLGDSALYLCASSLLRRGLSYEQYFGPGTRLTVT.

The sample holds a few counts of this clonotype. This rearrangement joins TRBV20-1 to TRBJ2-1, with 7 bases fitting TRBD2. V lost 6 bases to trimming and J lost 8 bases; unmatched junction nucleotides: 7. The CDR3 runs to 12 residues. Germline-derived CDR1 and CDR2 are DFQATT and SNEGSKA (reference sequence). The CDR3 loop is CSAETSLHEQFF. CDR3 in DNA: TGCAGTGCCGAGACTAGCCTCCATGAGCAGTTCTTC.

This clonotype was picked up a small number of times. V gene TRBV5-1 combines with J gene TRBJ2-3; weak D call: TRBD1 (6 bases). Germline V gene sequence: CDR1 SGHRS, CDR2 YFSETQ. There are 14 residues in the CDR3. Trimming pared 3 bases from V and 4 bases from J, leaving 12 bases between. The CDR3 reads CASSWDIPADTQYF. The CDR3 DNA is TGCGCCAGCAGCTGGGACATACCCGCAGATACGCAGTATTTT. The complete variable domain, with remaining parts taken from reference TRBV5-1 and TRBJ2-3, reads KAGVTQTPRYLIKTRGQQVTLSCSPISGHRSVSWYQQTPGQGLQFLFEYFSETQRNKGNFPGRFSGRQFSNSRSEMNVSTLELGDSALYLCASSWDIPADTQYFGPGTRLTVL.

The V call is TRBV12-3 or TRBV12-4, the J call TRBJ2-3; tentatively, D is TRBD1 (7 bases). V lost 5 bases and J lost 11, with 14 bases in between. This CDR3 contains 12 residues. CDR3 DNA: TGTGCCAGCAGTGAGGGGGCGCGGGGGCAGTATTTT. Its protein product is CASSEGARGQYF.

The chain joins TRBV19 to TRBJ2-1; TRBD2 matches 9 bases. Germline V gene lookup returns CDR1 LNHDA and CDR2 SQIVND (reference sequence). Germline trimming cut 9 bases from V and 12 bases from J; bases unmatched to any gene: 12. CDR3 length: 13 amino acids. The CDR3 region is CASGTSRFTWQFF. The CDR3 DNA follows: TGTGCCAGCGGGACTAGCCGATTCACATGGCAGTTCTTC.

This clonotype was seen just once. The V gene is TRBV28, the J gene TRBJ2-3; 7 bases map to TRBD1. The CDR3 is 14 amino acids. Losses at the gene ends were 6 bases for V and 2 bases for J; bases not matched to a gene: 5. Germline V gene lookup returns CDR1 MDHEN and CDR2 SYDVKM. The CDR3 protein is CASSWGQYTDTQYF. In DNA form, the CDR3 reads TGTGCCAGCAGCTGGGGACAGTACACAGATACGCAGTATTTT.

The CDR3 DNA sequence: TGTGCCCGGACGGGGCAACTAGCCAAAAACATTCAGTACTTC. It codes for CARTGQLAKNIQYF. The J gene is TRBJ2-4, the V gene TRBV28, with D perhaps TRBD1 or TRBD2 (5 bases each). The CDR3 totals 14 residues. V was cut by 11 bases and J by 0 bases, with 14 bases left in between. Germline CDR1 and CDR2: MDHEN and SYDVKM.

The chain links TRBV18 to TRBJ2-7, with D possibly being TRBD1 (5 bases). This CDR3 has 14 residues. Per germline, CDR1 KGHSH and CDR2 LQKENI. Trimming took off 3 bases at V and 2 bases at J, with 11 bases between the two ends. The CDR3 bases are TGTGCCAGCTCACCTCCCGACAGAACCTACGAGCAGTACTTC. This sequence encodes CASSPPDRTYEQYF.

V is TRBV15 and J is TRBJ2-7; D possibly corresponds to TRBD1 (6 bases). Germline CDR1 and CDR2: LNHNV and YYDKDF (reference sequence). Trimming left V 1 base short and J 3 bases short, with 7 bases between. CDR3 size: 13 residues. The CDR3 DNA reads TGTGCCACCAGCAGAGTCAGGGGCTACGAGCAGTACTTC. It codes for CATSRVRGYEQYF.

The sample holds many counts of this clonotype. V and J are TRBV9 and TRBJ2-7; possible D gene TRBD2, 5 bases. V lost 6 bases, J lost 2 bases, and 12 bases lay in between. CDR3 length equals 13 residues. CDR1 SGDLS and CDR2 YYNGEE come from the germline V gene. CDR3 bases: TGTGCCAGCACCCGCGGGTCACCCTACGAGCAGTACTTC. Encoded protein: CASTRGSPYEQYF.

This clonotype was counted between two and nine times. The V gene is TRBV20-1, the J gene TRBJ2-7; 8 nucleotides agree with TRBD2. Germline lookup yields CDR1 DFQATT and CDR2 SNEGSKA (reference sequence). The CDR3 is made up of 14 amino acids. J was trimmed by 4 bases and V by 3 bases; bases with no gene match: 8. CDR3 residues: CSASGTREIYEQYF. CDR3 DNA sequence: TGCAGTGCTAGCGGGACTAGAGAGATATACGAGCAGTACTTC.

This clonotype has just a few counts. The chain has TRBV6-5 and TRBJ2-1; D is undetermined. Trimming cost V 6 bases and J 4 bases, with 13 bases left between them. The CDR3 loop spans 14 amino acids. Germline assignment: CDR1 MNHEY and CDR2 SVGAGI. CDR3 sequence: CASRPAPPYNEQFF. CDR3 nucleotide sequence: TGTGCCAGCAGACCCGCCCCGCCATACAATGAGCAGTTCTTC.

The chain employs TRBV5-8 and TRBJ2-1; D ambiguous. From germline, CDR1 is SGHTS and CDR2 YDEGEE. V lost 10 bases, J lost 3 bases, and 17 bases lay in between. This CDR3 has 14 amino acids. For the CDR3, the DNA is TGTGCCCCCGCCGCGCGAGCTCTCTACAATGAGCAGTTCTTC. Its translation: CAPAARALYNEQFF.